Only one count was recorded for the clone carrying this T cell receptor (beta chain). In germline, CDR1 is SGHNT, CDR2 YYREEE (reference sequence). V was cut by 3 bases and J by 8 bases, with 11 bases left in between. The CDR3 runs to 12 residues. The data are from a study of blood T cell repertoires in COVID-19. Original data processing: Amplification of reference gene primers provided the estimated nucleated cell counts. Sequencing used immunoSEQ multiplex PCR; TCRdb keeps in-frame clones, though not all of them. V and J calls and clone size are given by that table; D and trimming were obtained from the DNA. The table has 210,000 or so clones, 70% to 90% seen once.

The sequenced material came from PBMCs or T cells enriched from blood (not recorded which). The receptor was isolated from a woman in her forties or fifties in a cohort exposed to, infected with or recovered from COVID-19 (not recorded which). This chain uses TRBV5-4 with TRBJ1-2; the D is unclear. The CDR3 loop reads CASSSPGAGYTF. CDR3 DNA sequence: TGTGCCAGCAGCTCTCCAGGTGCCGGCTACACCTTC.